The present entry profiles one T cell receptor (beta chain) with its context. The data derive from a study of T cells in Graves' hyperthyroidism and ophthalmopathy. V was clipped by 6 bases and J by 1 base, with 15 bases between them. The CDR3 has 15 residues. Authors of the study amplified TCR beta CDR3 regions from RNA transcripts. HTBI primers were used for first-round RT-PCR of the TCR CDR3. TCRdb itself ran the multiplex PCR reads through MiXCR, one entry per CDR3 protein. Of about 560,000 distinct CDR3 sequences listed, about a sixth are singletons. The patients, who ranged from 18 to 65 in age, presented with newly diagnosed hyperthyroidism lasting under 2 months. Researchers barred patients who had uncontrolled infection, other autoimmune disease, pregnancy or lactation.

This receptor was obtained from a woman under 30 with Graves' hyperthyroidism. Sequenced sample: blood. V is TRBV12-3 or TRBV12-4 and J is TRBJ2-5; D gene uncertain. CDR3 region: CASSNPGGGQETQYF. The CDR3 bases are TGTGCCAGCAGCAACCCGGGTGGCGGCCAAGAGACCCAGTACTTC.